The T cell receptor (beta chain) described here comes from a study of beta chain features in type 1 diabetes. Whole-study context: Age, gender and cell yields were similar between patients and healthy donors.

V was clipped by 3 bases and J by 10 bases, with 16 bases between them. This CDR3 contains 14 residues. CDR1 is MGHRA, CDR2 YSYEKL, per germline. The study's findings and limits: All four CD4+ subsets from Type 1 diabetes patients carried moderately but significantly shorter TCRB CDR3s.

With respect to this clone: No antigen is known for it.

Expressed TCRB transcripts were sequenced because the isolated RNA had all been reverse transcribed beforehand. Sequenced naive, central memory and regulatory T cell samples produced an average of about 3.57 million reads. Assay used: immunoSEQ multiplex PCR; TCRdb lists only in-frame clones, some missing. The data hold 200,000 to 250,000 clones, with under 20% observed a single time. Sorted CD4+ subsets: naive, central memory, regulatory, stem cell-like memory (CD45RO/CCR7/CD25/CD127/CD95/CD27 panel). This receptor was taken from a man aged 30 to 45 with type 1 diabetes. Sequencing was carried out using naive CD4+ T cells from blood. The rearrangement joins TRBV4-1 to TRBJ2-1; D perhaps matches TRBD1 (5 bases). In DNA, the CDR3 is TGCGCCAGCAGCCATGGGGCAGGGCTGGGGGAGCAGTTCTTC. The encoded protein is CASSHGAGLGEQFF.